Presented here are 20 T cell receptor beta chains from one specimen sequenced in a study of radiotherapy plus CTLA-4 blockade in lung cancer. Using immunoSEQ multiplex PCR, the repertoire was profiled, and TCRdb retains in-frame clones only, with some absent. The data show nearly 110,000 clones, roughly 84% seen once. The starting material was peripheral blood, obtained from a patient treated with radiotherapy plus ipilimumab. Receptor source: a human donor with non-small cell lung cancer that progressed on radiotherapy plus ipilimumab. Some clones in this sample may be carry-over from other donors' samples.

The chain carries TRBV15 and TRBJ2-7; tentative D call: TRBD2 (6 bases). CDR3 size: 16 residues. CDR1 and CDR2 (germline): LNHNV, YYDKDF (reference sequence). The V end lost 1 base, the J end lost 1 base, and 14 bases lay between the germline ends. CDR3: CATSRGGGGRSYEQYF. The CDR3 DNA is TGTGCCACCAGCAGAGGCGGTGGGGGGAGGTCCTACGAGCAGTACTTC.

The count of this clone is one. J is TRBJ1-3 and V is TRBV5-6; the D is unclear. Trimming took 2 bases from V and 0 from J, leaving 6 bases between them. This CDR3 is 14 amino acids long. Germline values: CDR1 SGHDT, CDR2 YYEEEE. In nucleotides, the CDR3 is TGTGCCAGCAGCTTCGGCTACTCTGGAAACACCATATATTTT. It encodes CASSFGYSGNTIYF.

The genes are TRBV6-5 and TRBJ2-7; tentatively, D is TRBD1 or TRBD2 (5 bases each). The CDR3 is 15 amino acids. Germline V gene data show CDR1 as MNHEY and CDR2 as SVGAGI. V lost 7 bases to trimming and J lost 5 bases, with 21 bases between them. CDR3 sequence: CASKRFGRGGNEQYF. CDR3 nucleotides: TGTGCCAGCAAAAGATTCGGCCGGGGCGGCAACGAGCAGTACTTC.

CDR3 amino acids: CASSQLGGARGYTF. The CDR3 DNA reads TGCGCCAGCAGCCAATTGGGGGGGGCACGGGGCTACACCTTC. V and J are TRBV4-3 and TRBJ1-2, with a weak D call TRBD1 (6 bases). The V gene lost 2 bases and the J gene lost 8 bases, with 15 bases spanning the gap. This CDR3 contains 14 residues. CDR1 is LGHNA, CDR2 YSLEER, per germline.

The J gene is TRBJ2-7, the V gene TRBV5-1, with 10 bases lining up with TRBD1. V trimming: 0 bases; J trimming: 2 bases; junction bases outside the gene matches: 5. The CDR3 consists of 16 residues. Germline V gene lookup returns CDR1 SGHRS and CDR2 YFSETQ. CDR3 bases: TGCGCCAGCAGCTTGGGAGGGACAGGGGCAACCTACGAGCAGTACTTC. Encoded protein: CASSLGGTGATYEQYF.

This clone was recorded a few times. This chain joins TRBV25-1 and TRBJ2-1; the match to TRBD2 covers 7 bases. This CDR3 contains 16 residues. The trim removed 6 bases at V and 1 base at J, leaving 9 bases unmatched. Germline values: CDR1 MGHDK, CDR2 SYGVNS. The CDR3 loop is CASSTWGGSSYNEQFF. CDR3 DNA sequence: TGTGCCAGCAGCACCTGGGGGGGGAGTTCCTACAATGAGCAGTTCTTC.

V gene TRBV14 combines with J gene TRBJ1-5, with 9 bases aligning to TRBD1. V was pared by 3 bases and J by 1 base, with 10 bases of the junction left unmatched. The CDR3 totals 18 residues. CDR1 SGHDN and CDR2 FVKESK come from the germline V gene. CDR3 amino acids: CASSHLHGQGSSNQPQHF. For the CDR3, the DNA is TGTGCCAGCAGCCACTTACACGGACAGGGGTCAAGCAATCAGCCCCAGCATTTT.

The V gene is TRBV6-6, the J gene TRBJ1-6; D unclear. Germline loops: CDR1 MNHNY, CDR2 SVGAGI (reference sequence). V was trimmed by 8 bases and J by 7 bases, leaving 12 bases between them. The CDR3 is made up of 13 amino acids. The CDR3 nucleotides are TGTGCCAGCCATATGGACCAAAATTCACCCCTCCACTTT. Translating gives CASHMDQNSPLHF.

This clone is a singleton in its sample. This chain uses TRBV5-1 with TRBJ1-1, with a weak D call TRBD1 (6 bases). CDR1 and CDR2 from the germline V gene are SGHRS and YFSETQ. This CDR3 has 14 residues. Trimming removed 2 bases from V and 1 base from J, with 9 bases in between. The CDR3 coding sequence is TGCGCCAGCAGCTTAACAGGGTCGAACACTGAAGCTTTCTTT. This codes for CASSLTGSNTEAFF.

This chain connects TRBV6-4 to TRBJ2-3; no definite D call. CDR1 is MRHNA and CDR2 is SNTAGT in the germline V gene. The CDR3 contains 14 residues. Trimming took off 4 bases at V and 4 bases at J, with 12 bases between the two ends. The CDR3 sequence is CASSADPLSDTQYF. The DNA for the CDR3 is TGTGCCAGCAGTGCTGACCCCCTTTCAGATACGCAGTATTTT.

A single count supports this clone. The CDR3: CASSCAEGFSFSGNTIYF. The CDR3 nucleotides read TGTGCCAGCAGTTGTGCTGAGGGGTTCTCCTTCTCTGGAAACACCATATATTTT. The chain carries TRBV27 and TRBJ1-3; D possibly corresponds to TRBD1 (5 bases). The V and J ends lost 4 bases and 0 bases respectively, with 19 bases between them. This CDR3 spans 18 amino acids. CDR1 and CDR2 from the germline V gene are MNHEY and SMNVEV (reference sequence).

This rearrangement joins TRBV10-3 to TRBJ1-2; 7 bases are shared with TRBD1. Germline CDR1 ENHRY, CDR2 SYGVKD. CDR3 size: 14 residues. V shed 6 bases and J 4 bases; nucleotides not matched to a gene: 8. The CDR3 here is CAIRGTDLIYGYTF. DNA of the CDR3: TGTGCCATCAGAGGGACAGATTTAATCTATGGCTACACCTTC.

V gene TRBV18 combines with J gene TRBJ1-4, with 9 bases identical to TRBD1. The CDR3 sequence is 15 residues long. After removal of 3 bases from V and 5 bases from J, the junction contained 4 bases not matched to a gene. Looked up from germline, CDR1 is KGHSH and CDR2 is LQKENI. CDR3 sequence: CASSPRGQGNEKLFF. CDR3 DNA sequence: TGTGCCAGCTCACCCCGGGGACAGGGCAATGAAAAACTGTTTTTT.

The genes are TRBV19 and TRBJ2-3; D is perhaps TRBD2 (5 bases). Germline V lookup: CDR1 LNHDA, CDR2 SQIVND (reference sequence). The germline V and J ends were trimmed by 3 bases and 4 bases, with 11 bases remaining between them. The CDR3 has 14 residues. The CDR3 DNA reads as TGTGCCAGTAGTATCACGGGATCCCCAGATACGCAGTATTTT. The encoded protein is CASSITGSPDTQYF.

V usage is TRBV9 and J usage is TRBJ1-3; 7 bases agree with TRBD1. Per germline, CDR1 SGDLS and CDR2 YYNGEE. V shed 2 bases, J shed 0 bases, and the junction held 2 bases outside the gene matches. This CDR3 contains 15 residues. The CDR3 bases are TGTGCCAGCAGCGTCGGGGACAGCTCTGGAAACACCATATATTTT. It specifies CASSVGDSSGNTIYF.

CDR3 loop: CASSRGLAAYNEQFF. The CDR3 bases are TGTGCCAGCAGCCGGGGACTAGCGGCTTACAATGAGCAGTTCTTC. This rearrangement joins TRBV11-2 to TRBJ2-1; 11 nucleotides align to TRBD2. CDR3 length equals 15 residues. J gave up 4 bases and V 5 bases, and 4 bases lay outside the gene matches. CDR1 is SGHAT, CDR2 FQNNGV, per germline.

The chain couples TRBV5-1 to TRBJ2-5; a weak D match, TRBD1 (6 bases). Germline CDR1 is SGHRS and CDR2 is YFSETQ. The CDR3 has 15 residues. Trimming left V 4 bases short and J 1 base short, with 14 bases between. The CDR3 nucleotides are TGCGCCAGCAGCGTGTCAGGGACACCCCAAGAGACCCAGTACTTC. Its protein product is CASSVSGTPQETQYF.

The rearrangement links TRBV6-1 to TRBJ1-6, with 8 bases lining up with TRBD1. The length of the CDR3 is 13 residues. The germline gives CDR1 MNHNS, CDR2 SASEGT. V lost 5 bases and J lost 13; bases outside the gene matches: 7. CDR3 protein: CASSQGQGSPLHF. The CDR3 coding sequence is TGTGCCAGCAGTCAAGGACAGGGATCCCCCCTCCACTTT.

This clone was picked up one time. The chain uses TRBV30 and TRBJ1-2, with 7 nucleotides matching TRBD1. Germline V gene data show CDR1 as GTSNPN and CDR2 as SVGIG (reference sequence). There are 11 residues in the CDR3. J lost 7 bases, V lost 4 bases, and 3 bases had no gene match. In nucleotides, the CDR3 is TGTGCCTGGAATTACAGGGGTGGCTACACCTTC. As protein: CAWNYRGGYTF.

This clone was seen just once. CDR3: CSAQRTDTQYF. In nucleotides, the CDR3 is TGCAGCGCACAACGCACAGATACGCAGTATTTT. The V call is TRBV29-1, the J call TRBJ2-3; D not certain. The CDR3 is made up of 11 amino acids. Germline CDR1 and CDR2: SQVTM and ANQGSEA. Trimming cost V 7 bases and J 1 base, with 6 bases left between them.